This T cell receptor (beta chain) originates from a study of T cell repertoires in cytomegalovirus infection. Germline CDR1 and CDR2: DFQATT and SNEGSKA (reference sequence). This CDR3 has 17 amino acids. V gave up 0 bases and J gave up 5 bases, with 22 bases separating them. TCRdb re-analysed the reads in MiXCR, keeping a single row per CDR3 protein. The sample carries roughly 320,000 distinct CDR3 sequences, more than 9% recorded once. In its sample, this clonotype was seen many times. This TCR was sampled from a human donor in good health (CMV status not recorded). Some clones in this sample may be carry-over from other donors' samples. The chain links TRBV20-1 to TRBJ2-5; perhaps TRBD2 as D (6 bases). Sequenced input: PBMCs. The CDR3 sequence is CSARDRSGVTVRETQYF. The CDR3 bases are TGCAGTGCTAGAGATCGCTCGGGAGTCACCGTGAGGGAGACCCAGTACTTC.